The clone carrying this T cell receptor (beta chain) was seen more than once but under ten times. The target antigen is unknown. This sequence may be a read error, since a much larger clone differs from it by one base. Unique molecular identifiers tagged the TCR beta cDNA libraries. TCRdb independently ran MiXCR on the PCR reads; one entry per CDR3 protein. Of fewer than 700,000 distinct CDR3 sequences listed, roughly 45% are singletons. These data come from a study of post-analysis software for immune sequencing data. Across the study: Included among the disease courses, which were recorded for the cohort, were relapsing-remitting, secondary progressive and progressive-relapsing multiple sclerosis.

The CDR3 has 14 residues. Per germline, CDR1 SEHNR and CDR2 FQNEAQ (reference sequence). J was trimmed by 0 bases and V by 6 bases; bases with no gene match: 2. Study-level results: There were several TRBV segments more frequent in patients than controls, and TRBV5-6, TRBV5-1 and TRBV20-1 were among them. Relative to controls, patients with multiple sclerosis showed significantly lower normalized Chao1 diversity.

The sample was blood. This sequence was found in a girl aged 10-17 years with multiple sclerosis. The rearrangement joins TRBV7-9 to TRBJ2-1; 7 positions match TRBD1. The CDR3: CASRSGGSYNEQFF. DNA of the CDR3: TGTGCCAGCAGGTCAGGGGGCTCCTACAATGAGCAGTTCTTC.